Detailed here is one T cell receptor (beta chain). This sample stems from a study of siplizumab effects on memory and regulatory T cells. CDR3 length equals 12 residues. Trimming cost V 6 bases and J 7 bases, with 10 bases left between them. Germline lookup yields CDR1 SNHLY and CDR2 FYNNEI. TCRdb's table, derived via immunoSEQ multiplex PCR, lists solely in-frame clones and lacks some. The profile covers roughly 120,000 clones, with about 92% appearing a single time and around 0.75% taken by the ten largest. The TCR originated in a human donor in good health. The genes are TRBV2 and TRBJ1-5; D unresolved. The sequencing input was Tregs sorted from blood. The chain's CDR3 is CASRNSGQPQHF. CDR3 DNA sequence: TGTGCCAGCAGAAACTCAGGCCAGCCCCAGCATTTT.